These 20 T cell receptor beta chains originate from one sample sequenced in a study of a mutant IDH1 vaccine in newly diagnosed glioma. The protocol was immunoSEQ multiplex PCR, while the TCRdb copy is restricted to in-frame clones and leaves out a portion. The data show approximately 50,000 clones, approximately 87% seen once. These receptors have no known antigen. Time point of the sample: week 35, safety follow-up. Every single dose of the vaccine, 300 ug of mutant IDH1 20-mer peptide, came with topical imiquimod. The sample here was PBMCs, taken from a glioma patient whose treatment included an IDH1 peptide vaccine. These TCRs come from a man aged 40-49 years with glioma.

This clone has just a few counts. The CDR3 spells CASSQGSNEKLFF. DNA of the CDR3: TGTGCCAGCAGCCAAGGGAGTAATGAAAAACTGTTTTTT. The chain uses TRBV14 and TRBJ1-4; D call uncertain. V was trimmed by 1 base and J by 4 bases, leaving 4 bases between them. The germline CDR1 and CDR2 sequences are SGHDN and FVKESK. The CDR3 has 13 residues.

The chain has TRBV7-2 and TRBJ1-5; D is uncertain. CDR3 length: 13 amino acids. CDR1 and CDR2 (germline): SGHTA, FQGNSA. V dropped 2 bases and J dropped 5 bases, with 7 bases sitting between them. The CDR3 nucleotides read TGTGCCAGCAGCTTAACTCCAGATCAGCCCCAGCATTTT. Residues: CASSLTPDQPQHF.

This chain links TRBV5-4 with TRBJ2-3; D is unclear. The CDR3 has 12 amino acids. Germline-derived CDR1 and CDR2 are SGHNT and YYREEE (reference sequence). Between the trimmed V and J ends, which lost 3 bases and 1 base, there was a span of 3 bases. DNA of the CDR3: TGTGCCAGCAGCTACGGCACAGATACGCAGTATTTT. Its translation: CASSYGTDTQYF.

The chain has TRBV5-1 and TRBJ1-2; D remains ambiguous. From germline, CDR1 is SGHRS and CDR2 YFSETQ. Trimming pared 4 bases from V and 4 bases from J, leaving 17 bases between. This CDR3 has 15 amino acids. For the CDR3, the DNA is TGCGCCAGCAGCGAGGACTTCGTCCCCCTCTATGGCTACACCTTC. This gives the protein CASSEDFVPLYGYTF.

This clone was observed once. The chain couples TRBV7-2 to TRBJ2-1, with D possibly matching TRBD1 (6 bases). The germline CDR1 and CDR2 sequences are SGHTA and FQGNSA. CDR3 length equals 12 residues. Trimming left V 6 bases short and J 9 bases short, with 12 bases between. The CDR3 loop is CASSLRGFEQFF. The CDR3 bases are TGTGCCAGCAGTCTGAGGGGGTTTGAGCAGTTCTTC. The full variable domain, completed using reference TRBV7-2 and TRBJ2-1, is GAGVSQSPSNKVTEKGKDVELRCDPISGHTALYWYRQSLGQGLEFLIYFQGNSAPDKSGLPSDRFSAERTGGSVSTLTIQRTQQEDSAVYLCASSLRGFEQFFGPGTRLTVL.

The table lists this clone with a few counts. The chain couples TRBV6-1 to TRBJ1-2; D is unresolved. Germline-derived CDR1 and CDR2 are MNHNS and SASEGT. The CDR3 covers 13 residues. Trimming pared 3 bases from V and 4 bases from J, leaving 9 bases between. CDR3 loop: CASSERGTYGYTF. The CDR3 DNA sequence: TGTGCCAGCAGTGAGCGCGGTACCTATGGCTACACCTTC.

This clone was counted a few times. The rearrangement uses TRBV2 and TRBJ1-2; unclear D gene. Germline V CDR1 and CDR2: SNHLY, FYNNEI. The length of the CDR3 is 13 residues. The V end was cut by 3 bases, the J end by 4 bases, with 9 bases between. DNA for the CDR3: TGTGCCAGCAGTGATCAGGTTATCTATGGCTACACCTTC. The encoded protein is CASSDQVIYGYTF.

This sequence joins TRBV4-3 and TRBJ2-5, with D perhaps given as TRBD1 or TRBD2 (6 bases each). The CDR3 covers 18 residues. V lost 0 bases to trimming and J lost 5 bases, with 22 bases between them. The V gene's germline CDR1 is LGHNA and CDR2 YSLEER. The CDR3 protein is CASSQDSSGAFPGETQYF. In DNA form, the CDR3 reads TGCGCCAGCAGCCAAGATAGTTCGGGGGCCTTCCCGGGGGAGACCCAGTACTTC.

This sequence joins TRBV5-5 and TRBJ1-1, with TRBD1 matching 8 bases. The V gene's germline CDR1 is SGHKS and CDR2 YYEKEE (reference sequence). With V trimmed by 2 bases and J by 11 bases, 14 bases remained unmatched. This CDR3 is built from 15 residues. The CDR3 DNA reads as TGTGCCAGCAGCTTAAAAGCGACAGGGGATATGAGGGCTTTCTTT. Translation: CASSLKATGDMRAFF.

The CDR3 coding sequence is TGTGCCAGCAGCTTCGGCGGTGGGAATGAGCAGTTCTTC. This sequence encodes CASSFGGGNEQFF. The chain uses TRBV5-4 and TRBJ2-1, with D unclear. Looked up from germline, CDR1 is SGHNT and CDR2 is YYREEE (reference sequence). The CDR3 totals 13 residues. The V and J ends lost 2 bases and 7 bases respectively, with 10 bases between them. Combining the CDR3 with reference TRBV5-4 and TRBJ2-1 gives the whole variable domain ETGVTQSPTHLIKTRGQQVTLRCSSQSGHNTVSWYQQALGQGPQFIFQYYREEENGRGNFPPRFSGLQFPNYSSELNVNALELDDSALYLCASSFGGGNEQFFGPGTRLTVL.

The DNA of the CDR3 is TGTGCCAGCAGTGACGGCAGGGTGTCTGGAGGCTACACCTTC. Encoded protein: CASSDGRVSGGYTF. The chain combines TRBV6-1 with TRBJ1-2, with D possibly TRBD1 on 5 matching bases. The CDR3 length is 14 residues. Trimming removed 3 bases at V and 8 bases at J, with 16 bases between. The V gene's germline CDR1 is MNHNS and CDR2 SASEGT.

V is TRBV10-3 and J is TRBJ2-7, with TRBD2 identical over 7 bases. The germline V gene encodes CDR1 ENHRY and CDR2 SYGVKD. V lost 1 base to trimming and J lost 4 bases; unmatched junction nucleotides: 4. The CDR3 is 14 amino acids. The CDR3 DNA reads TGTGCCATCAGTGAGTTGGGGGGGAAATACGAGCAGTACTTC. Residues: CAISELGGKYEQYF.

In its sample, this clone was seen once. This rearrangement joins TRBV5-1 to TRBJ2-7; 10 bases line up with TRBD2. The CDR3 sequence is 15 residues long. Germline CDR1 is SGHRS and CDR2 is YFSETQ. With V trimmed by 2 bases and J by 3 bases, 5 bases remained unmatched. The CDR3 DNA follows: TGCGCCAGCAGCTTCCTAGCGGGAGAGGGCTACGAGCAGTACTTC. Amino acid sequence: CASSFLAGEGYEQYF.

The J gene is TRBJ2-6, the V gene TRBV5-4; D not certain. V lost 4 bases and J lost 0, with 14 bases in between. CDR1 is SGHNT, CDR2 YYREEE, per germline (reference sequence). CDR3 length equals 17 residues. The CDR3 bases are TGTGCCAGCAGCCCGGGTGCGGCCAGCTCTGGGGCCAACGTCCTGACTTTC. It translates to CASSPGAASSGANVLTF. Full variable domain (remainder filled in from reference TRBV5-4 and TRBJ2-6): ETGVTQSPTHLIKTRGQQVTLRCSSQSGHNTVSWYQQALGQGPQFIFQYYREEENGRGNFPPRFSGLQFPNYSSELNVNALELDDSALYLCASSPGAASSGANVLTFGAGSRLTVL.

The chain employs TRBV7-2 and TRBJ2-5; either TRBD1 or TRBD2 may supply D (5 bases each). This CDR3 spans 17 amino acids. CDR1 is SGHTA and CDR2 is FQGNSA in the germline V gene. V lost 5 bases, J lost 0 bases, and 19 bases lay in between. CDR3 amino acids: CASSLSLPGRNQETQYF. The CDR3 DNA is TGTGCCAGCAGCCTTTCCCTCCCGGGACGCAACCAAGAGACCCAGTACTTC.

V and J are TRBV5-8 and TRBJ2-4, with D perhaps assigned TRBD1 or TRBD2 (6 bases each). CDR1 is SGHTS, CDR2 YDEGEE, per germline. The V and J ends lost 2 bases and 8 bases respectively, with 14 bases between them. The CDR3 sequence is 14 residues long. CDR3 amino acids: CASSFGGAWDIQYF. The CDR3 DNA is TGTGCCAGCAGCTTCGGGGGCGCCTGGGACATTCAGTACTTC.

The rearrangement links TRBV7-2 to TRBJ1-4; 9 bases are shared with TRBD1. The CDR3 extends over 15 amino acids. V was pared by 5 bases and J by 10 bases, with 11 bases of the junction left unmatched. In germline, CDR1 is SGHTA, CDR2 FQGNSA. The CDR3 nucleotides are TGTGCCAGCAGCGCAGGGACAGGGTTCGGGCTAAAACTGTTTTTT. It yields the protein CASSAGTGFGLKLFF.

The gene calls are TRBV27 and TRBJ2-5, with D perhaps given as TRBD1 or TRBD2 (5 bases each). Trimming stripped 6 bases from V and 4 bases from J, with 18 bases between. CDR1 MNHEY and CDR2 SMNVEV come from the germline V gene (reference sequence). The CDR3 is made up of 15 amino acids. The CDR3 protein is CASRPQGEIRETQYF. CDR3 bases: TGTGCCAGCAGGCCGCAAGGGGAGATACGAGAGACCCAGTACTTC.

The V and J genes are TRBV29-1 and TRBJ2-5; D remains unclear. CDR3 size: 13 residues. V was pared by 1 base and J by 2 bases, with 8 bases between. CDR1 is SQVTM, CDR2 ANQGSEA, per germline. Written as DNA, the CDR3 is TGCAGCGTTGAAGGGTCAGTACAAGAGACCCAGTACTTC. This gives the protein CSVEGSVQETQYF.

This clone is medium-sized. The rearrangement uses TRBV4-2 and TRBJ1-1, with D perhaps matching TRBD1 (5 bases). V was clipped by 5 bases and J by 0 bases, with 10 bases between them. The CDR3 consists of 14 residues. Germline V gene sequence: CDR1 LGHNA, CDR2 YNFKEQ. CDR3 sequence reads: CASSSRTLNTEAFF. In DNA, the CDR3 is TGTGCCAGCAGCTCCCGGACACTGAACACTGAAGCTTTCTTT.